Presented here are 22 T cell receptor beta chains from one specimen sequenced in a study of OX40 agonist ivuxolimab in advanced cancers. Method: immunoSEQ multiplex PCR; TCRdb's copy keeps in-frame clones and lacks some. The sample lists some 52,000 clones; 94% were seen once. The sequenced sample was CD4+ or CD8+ T cells sorted from blood, obtained in a trial of the OX40 agonist ivuxolimab. The receptors derive from an adult with an advanced solid tumor such as melanoma, head and neck, liver or kidney cancer.

The V call is TRBV27, the J call TRBJ2-1; 7 bases align to TRBD2. The CDR3 contains 16 residues. With V trimmed by 3 bases and J by 7 bases, 12 bases remained unmatched. Germline CDR1 is MNHEY and CDR2 is SMNVEV (reference sequence). Here the CDR3 reads CASSFESGVAQNEQFF. The CDR3 region has the DNA TGTGCCAGCAGTTTCGAGAGCGGGGTAGCGCAAAATGAGCAGTTCTTC.

The chain carries TRBV4-2 and TRBJ2-7; TRBD2 matches at 7 bases. V shed 0 bases, J shed 2 bases, and the junction held 4 bases outside the gene matches. Germline assignment: CDR1 LGHNA and CDR2 YNFKEQ. CDR3 length: 15 residues. CDR3 sequence: CASSQEISGTYEQYF. The DNA for the CDR3 is TGTGCCAGCAGCCAAGAAATAAGCGGGACCTACGAGCAGTACTTC.

This rearrangement joins TRBV30 to TRBJ1-4; the D is unclear. Germline loops: CDR1 GTSNPN, CDR2 SVGIG (reference sequence). Deletions cut 4 bases from V and 12 bases from J, with 15 bases between. CDR3 length: 12 residues. The CDR3 reads CAWMAGPGELFF. The DNA of the CDR3 is TGTGCCTGGATGGCCGGGCCGGGAGAACTGTTTTTT.

The chain uses TRBV28 and TRBJ1-5, with 7 bases matching TRBD1. The CDR3 is 15 amino acids. The germline CDR1 and CDR2 sequences are MDHEN and SYDVKM. V trimming: 5 bases; J trimming: 3 bases; junction bases outside the gene matches: 7. As DNA, the CDR3 is TGTGCCAGCAGTACCGACAGGGCCGACAATCAGCCCCAGCATTTT. This encodes CASSTDRADNQPQHF.

This chain connects TRBV7-8 to TRBJ2-7; TRBD1 agrees at 7 bases. The junction had 5 bases not matched to a gene; V was cut back by 9 bases and J by 0 bases. CDR1 and CDR2 from the germline V gene are SGHVS and FQNEAQ. The CDR3 is 13 amino acids. CDR3 DNA: TGTGCCAGTGGGACAGTGAGCTCCTACGAGCAGTACTTC. It encodes CASGTVSSYEQYF.

The chain couples TRBV19 to TRBJ2-1; 13 nucleotides match TRBD2. The J segment lost 9 bases and the V segment lost 6 bases, leaving 20 bases of the junction unmatched. In germline, CDR1 is LNHDA, CDR2 SQIVND (reference sequence). This CDR3 is built from 19 residues. CDR3 sequence: CASRQQGWDTSGRGAEQFF. DNA of the CDR3: TGTGCCAGTAGACAACAGGGTTGGGATACTAGCGGGAGGGGGGCTGAGCAGTTCTTC. The variable domain in full, completed from reference TRBV19 and TRBJ2-1, reads DGGITQSPKYLFRKEGQNVTLSCEQNLNHDAMYWYRQDPGQGLRLIYYSQIVNDFQKGDIAEGYSVSREKKESFPLTVTSAQKNPTAFYLCASRQQGWDTSGRGAEQFFGPGTRLTVL.

Written as DNA, the CDR3 is TGTGCCACCAGCAGAGAACTAGCCGACACCGGGGAGCTGTTTTTT. As protein: CATSRELADTGELFF. V is TRBV15 and J is TRBJ2-2, with TRBD2 as a possible D gene (6 bases). CDR3 size: 15 residues. Trimming took off 0 bases at V and 3 bases at J, with 8 bases between the two ends. The V gene's germline CDR1 is LNHNV and CDR2 YYDKDF (reference sequence).

In the case of this clone: Different DNA sequences within this sample yield the same CDR3. This CDR3 is CASSAGQTHQPQHF. CDR3 DNA: TGTGCCAGCAGCGCGGGACAGACACATCAGCCCCAGCATTTT. The V gene is TRBV7-9, the J gene TRBJ1-5; 7 nucleotides align to TRBD1. Trimming took 5 bases from V and 5 from J; bases not matched to a gene: 6. Germline V lookup: CDR1 SEHNR, CDR2 FQNEAQ (reference sequence). The CDR3 runs to 14 residues. Filled out from reference TRBV7-9 and TRBJ1-5, the complete variable domain reads DTGVSQNPRHKITKRGQNVTFRCDPISEHNRLYWYRQTLGQGPEFLTYFQNEAQLEKSRLLSDRFSAERPKGSFSTLEIQRTEQGDSAMYLCASSAGQTHQPQHFGDGTRLSIL.

The rearrangement uses TRBV28 and TRBJ2-2; D is ambiguous. With 1 base removed from V and 6 bases from J, the gap between germline ends came to 3 bases. Germline V gene data show CDR1 as MDHEN and CDR2 as SYDVKM. The CDR3 length is 12 residues. CDR3 residues: CASSLFSGELFF. CDR3 sequence (DNA): TGTGCCAGCAGTTTATTTTCCGGGGAGCTGTTTTTT.

A single count supports this clone. The chain combines TRBV28 with TRBJ2-5, with D possibly being TRBD2 (6 bases). V was pared by 2 bases and J by 7 bases, with 29 bases between. Germline lookup yields CDR1 MDHEN and CDR2 SYDVKM. The CDR3 loop spans 19 amino acids. The CDR3 nucleotides read TGTGCCAGCAGTTTAAGGGCCCCCACTGAGGGACTCGAAGCGAGGACCCAGTACTTC. This encodes CASSLRAPTEGLEARTQYF.

The chain is built from TRBV13 and TRBJ2-7, with 10 positions matching TRBD1. CDR3 length equals 14 residues. CDR1 and CDR2 from the germline V gene are PRHDT and FYEKMQ (reference sequence). The V and J ends lost 5 bases and 3 bases, in that order; junction bases with no gene match: 4. In nucleotides, the CDR3 is TGTGCCAGCAGCGCCGGACAGGGGGGCTACGAGCAGTACTTC. This gives the protein CASSAGQGGYEQYF. Full variable domain (rest looked up from reference TRBV13 and TRBJ2-7): AAGVIQSPRHLIKEKRETATLKCYPIPRHDTVYWYQQGPGQDPQFLISFYEKMQSDKGSIPDRFSAQQFSDYHSELNMSSLELGDSALYFCASSAGQGGYEQYFGPGTRLTVT.

V usage is TRBV9 and J usage is TRBJ2-2, with TRBD2 matching over 13 bases. The CDR3 length is 17 residues. V was clipped by 3 bases and J by 5 bases; unmatched bases: 7. The V gene's germline CDR1 is SGDLS and CDR2 YYNGEE. CDR3 region: CASSGGLAGASTGELFF. As DNA, the CDR3 is TGTGCCAGCAGCGGTGGACTAGCGGGAGCTTCAACCGGGGAGCTGTTTTTT.

This sequence joins TRBV16 and TRBJ2-6; no reliable D call. CDR1 KGHSY and CDR2 FQNENV come from the germline V gene. The CDR3 sequence is 15 residues long. V was pared by 1 base and J by 0 bases, with 4 bases between. The CDR3 sequence is CASSQYSSGANVLTF. In DNA, the CDR3 is TGTGCCAGCAGCCAATATTCCTCTGGGGCCAACGTCCTGACTTTC.

A few counts support this clone. The chain is built from TRBV19 and TRBJ2-7; no reliable D call. Germline CDR1 and CDR2: LNHDA and SQIVND (reference sequence). V was trimmed by 3 bases and J by 8 bases, leaving 8 bases between them. The CDR3 is 11 amino acids. CDR3 DNA sequence: TGTGCCAGTAGTATTGGTAGCCAGCAGTACTTC. This codes for CASSIGSQQYF.

The chain is built from TRBV13 and TRBJ2-7, with 8 bases lining up with TRBD1. The trim removed 5 bases at V and 3 bases at J, leaving 15 bases unmatched. The CDR3 contains 17 residues. Germline V lookup: CDR1 PRHDT, CDR2 FYEKMQ (reference sequence). The CDR3, as DNA: TGTGCCAGCAGCCCCCCAGCCGGACAGGGAGTTTTCTACGAGCAGTACTTC. It yields the protein CASSPPAGQGVFYEQYF.

The rearrangement links TRBV28 to TRBJ2-1, with 10 bases lining up with TRBD2. Looked up from germline, CDR1 is MDHEN and CDR2 is SYDVKM. The trim removed 3 bases at V and 6 bases at J, leaving 5 bases unmatched. The CDR3 contains 15 residues. The CDR3 nucleotides are TGTGCCAGCAGTTTTCTAGCGGGAGCAGGCAATGAGCAGTTCTTC. This translates into CASSFLAGAGNEQFF.

The V call is TRBV27, the J call TRBJ2-2, with no clear D. Germline CDR1 reads MNHEY; CDR2 reads SMNVEV (reference sequence). This CDR3 is 12 amino acids long. V was pared by 5 bases and J by 5 bases, with 6 bases between. The CDR3 reads CASSLSTGELFF. CDR3 nucleotide sequence: TGTGCCAGCAGTCTAAGTACCGGGGAGCTGTTTTTT.

The genes are TRBV10-1 and TRBJ2-1; perhaps TRBD2 as D (5 bases). Germline V gene lookup returns CDR1 WNHNN and CDR2 SYGVQD (reference sequence). The CDR3 runs 13 residues. Trimming left V 2 bases short and J 9 bases short, with 11 bases between. The CDR3, as DNA: TGCGCCAGCAGTGAGACCCTCGAGGGTGAGCAGTTCTTC. Translation: CASSETLEGEQFF.

This chain joins TRBV28 and TRBJ1-4; no firm D call. The CDR3 is 14 residues long. The V gene's germline CDR1 is MDHEN and CDR2 SYDVKM. Trimming stripped 6 bases from V and 8 bases from J, with 16 bases between. The CDR3 DNA follows: TGTGCCAGCAGCCTCCTGGGAGGGTTAGAAAAACTGTTTTTT. This codes for CASSLLGGLEKLFF.

The chain recombines TRBV27 with TRBJ2-2; D uncertain. The germline gives CDR1 MNHEY, CDR2 SMNVEV (reference sequence). V lost 4 bases to trimming and J lost 1 base, with 1 base between them. CDR3 length: 12 amino acids. CDR3 nucleotide sequence: TGTGCCAGCAGTTGGAACACCGGGGAGCTGTTTTTT. Amino acids: CASSWNTGELFF.

The chain has TRBV6-6 and TRBJ1-5; no definite D call. The germline CDR1 and CDR2 sequences are MNHNY and SVGAGI (reference sequence). Between the trimmed V and J ends, which lost 2 bases and 6 bases, there was a span of 8 bases. The CDR3 totals 13 residues. The CDR3 protein is CASSYRLGQPQHF. The DNA of the CDR3 is TGTGCCAGCAGTTACCGTTTGGGTCAGCCCCAGCATTTT.

V is TRBV5-3 and J is TRBJ2-7; 8 bases agree with TRBD2. TRBV5-3 is an ORF; its function is uncertain. Trimming at V came to 0 bases and at J to 2 bases, leaving 4 bases not matched to a gene. The CDR3 covers 15 residues. Written as DNA, the CDR3 is TGTGCCAGAAGCTTGGCGACGACTAGCGCCTACGAGCAGTACTTC. As protein: CARSLATTSAYEQYF.